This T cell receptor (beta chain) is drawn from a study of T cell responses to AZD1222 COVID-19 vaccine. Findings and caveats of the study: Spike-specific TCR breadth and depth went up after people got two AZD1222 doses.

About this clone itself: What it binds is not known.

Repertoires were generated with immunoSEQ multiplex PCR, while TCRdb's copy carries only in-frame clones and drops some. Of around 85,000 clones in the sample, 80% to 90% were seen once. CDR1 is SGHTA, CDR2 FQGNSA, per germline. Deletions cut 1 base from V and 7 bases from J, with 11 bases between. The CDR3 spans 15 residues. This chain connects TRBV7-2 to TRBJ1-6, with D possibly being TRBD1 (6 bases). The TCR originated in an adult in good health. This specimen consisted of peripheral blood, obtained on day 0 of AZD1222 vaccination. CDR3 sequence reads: CASSLGGGLNSPLHF. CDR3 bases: TGTGCCAGCAGCTTAGGAGGGGGGCTGAATTCACCCCTCCACTTT.